A selection of T cell receptor beta chains follows, all from one sample in a study of blood T cells in healthy people across ages. MiXCR, applied by TCRdb to the 5' RACE reads, yields one record per CDR3 protein. In the table there are more than 800,000 distinct CDR3 sequences, roughly 26% of which are singletons. Sequences were obtained from blood. All receptors derive from a woman older than 75 in good health. Both conserved end residues are part of each CDR3. Each record gives: CDR3 protein, CDR3 DNA, V gene, J gene, D gene, CDR3 length, clone size. A D gene is named only where the DNA matches it firmly. The size field is filled for only some rows; it gives once, few, many or a size class.

CASSHALGQGDSEKLFF	TGTGCCAGCAGCCACGCCTTGGGCCAGGGGGATAGTGAAAAACTGTTTTTT	TRBV4-2	TRBJ1-4	TRBD1	17	many
CASSQDQYSNQPQHF	TGTGCCAGCAGCCAAGATCAGTATAGCAATCAGCCCCAGCATTTT	TRBV4-2	TRBJ1-5	-	15	many
CASSVDLGQGEEQYF	TGTGCCAGCAGCGTAGATTTAGGGCAGGGGGAAGAGCAGTACTTC	TRBV9	TRBJ2-7	TRBD1	15	few
CASSELVGTEAFF	TGTGCCAGCAGTGAACTCGTCGGCACTGAAGCTTTCTTT	TRBV25-1	TRBJ1-1	-	13	few
CASSSGGLAGSEQYF	TGTGCCAGCAGTTCCGGGGGACTAGCGGGGTCTGAGCAGTACTTC	TRBV6-6	TRBJ2-5	TRBD2	15	few
CASRREGAVTQYF	TGTGCCAGCAGGAGGGAGGGGGCGGTTACGCAGTATTTT	TRBV13	TRBJ2-3	-	13	few
CASRIQGTDVQYF	TGTGCCAGCAGAATACAGGGAACAGATGTGCAGTATTTT	TRBV12-3/TRBV12-4	TRBJ2-3	-	13	-
CASSVDTGIDTEAFF	TGTGCCAGCAGCGTAGATACGGGTATTGACACTGAAGCTTTCTTT	TRBV9	TRBJ1-1	-	15	-
CASSSLAGGEGEQFF	TGCGCCAGCAGCTCACTAGCGGGGGGTGAAGGTGAGCAGTTCTTC	TRBV5-1	TRBJ2-1	TRBD2	15	many
CASSHGQGASYNEQFF	TGTGCCAGCAGTCATGGACAGGGGGCATCCTACAATGAGCAGTTCTTC	TRBV28	TRBJ2-1	TRBD1	16	many
CASSESTENTEAFF	TGTGCCAGCAGTGAGTCGACAGAGAACACTGAAGCTTTCTTT	TRBV6-4	TRBJ1-1	-	14	-
CASSQETAAGVYQETQYF	TGCGCCAGCAGCCAAGAAACGGCGGCGGGGGTGTACCAAGAGACCCAGTACTTC	TRBV4-1	TRBJ2-5	TRBD2	18	many
CTAAGLAGLSYNEQFF	TGCACCGCGGCCGGTCTAGCGGGTCTATCCTACAATGAGCAGTTCTTC	TRBV29-1	TRBJ2-1	TRBD2	16	many
CASSLNRATYEQYF	TGTGCCAGCAGCTTAAACAGGGCAACCTACGAGCAGTACTTC	TRBV7-2	TRBJ2-7	-	14	-
CASSETGPNQPQHF	TGTGCCAGCAGCGAGACAGGACCTAATCAGCCCCAGCATTTT	TRBV7-9	TRBJ1-5	-	14	many
CASSLNGARNSPLHF	TGTGCCAGCAGCTTAAATGGGGCTCGGAATTCACCCCTCCACTTT	TRBV7-2	TRBJ1-6	-	15	many
CASSPGGQYYEQYF	TGTGCCAGCAGTCCCGGGGGACAATACTACGAGCAGTACTTC	TRBV12-3/TRBV12-4	TRBJ2-7	-	14	many
CASSPGEGSYNEQFF	TGCGCCAGCAGCCCTGGGGAGGGGTCTTACAATGAGCAGTTCTTC	TRBV5-1	TRBJ2-1	TRBD2	15	many
CASSRDQGGIFTDTQYF	TGCGCCAGCAGCCGGGACCAGGGGGGGATCTTCACAGATACGCAGTATTTT	TRBV5-1	TRBJ2-3	-	17	many
CASSGNLGNQPQHF	TGTGCCAGCTCAGGGAATTTAGGCAATCAGCCCCAGCATTTT	TRBV2	TRBJ1-5	-	14	many
CASSPPPGTGAKTQYF	TGTGCCAGCTCACCACCGCCCGGGACAGGGGCGAAGACCCAGTACTTC	TRBV18	TRBJ2-5	TRBD1	16	few
CSGKVLDTQYF	TGCAGTGGGAAAGTTCTAGATACGCAGTATTTT	TRBV20-1	TRBJ2-3	-	11	many
CASSRTGTGGWEQYF	TGTGCCAGCAGTAGGACCGGGACAGGGGGATGGGAGCAGTACTTC	TRBV6-2/TRBV6-3	TRBJ2-5	TRBD1	15	many
CASRTDRATYEQYF	TGTGCCAGCAGGACCGACAGGGCGACCTACGAGCAGTACTTC	TRBV6-5	TRBJ2-7	TRBD1	14	-
CASSSDAPVSPLHF	TGTGCCAGCTCCAGCGACGCGCCCGTGTCACCCCTCCACTTT	TRBV2	TRBJ1-6	-	14	many
CSAREGGGTQYF	TGCAGTGCTAGAGAAGGCGGGGGTACGCAGTATTTT	TRBV20-1	TRBJ2-3	TRBD2	12	many
CSARREGHWKGYGYTF	TGCAGTGCTAGGAGGGAGGGGCACTGGAAAGGCTATGGCTACACCTTC	TRBV20-1	TRBJ1-2	-	16	few
CASSPNGASPLHF	TGTGCCAGCAGTCCGAATGGCGCTTCACCCCTCCACTTT	TRBV12-3/TRBV12-4	TRBJ1-6	-	13	many
CASSQLIVSGTSGTDTQYF	TGTGCCAGCAGTCAACTTATCGTTTCCGGGACTAGCGGCACAGATACGCAGTATTTT	TRBV6-6	TRBJ2-3	TRBD2	19	many
CAIQDRTQETQYF	TGTGCCATCCAGGACCGAACCCAAGAGACCCAGTACTTC	TRBV10-3	TRBJ2-5	-	13	many
CASNSGQGIHGYTF	TGTGCCAGCAACTCGGGACAGGGGATCCATGGCTACACCTTC	TRBV28	TRBJ1-2	TRBD1	14	-
CASSLRRTGRSNEKLFF	TGTGCCAGCAGCTTAAGACGGACCGGGCGTAGTAATGAAAAACTGTTTTTT	TRBV7-2	TRBJ1-4	-	17	many
CASSAYRGREDTQYF	TGCGCCAGCAGTGCTTACAGGGGGAGAGAAGATACGCAGTATTTT	TRBV10-1	TRBJ2-3	TRBD1	15	many
CASSQERGHETQYF	TGTGCCAGCAGCCAAGAGAGGGGGCACGAGACCCAGTACTTC	TRBV4-2	TRBJ2-5	TRBD1	14	many
CSARAWGRGSTEAFF	TGCAGTGCTAGAGCTTGGGGCAGGGGTTCCACTGAAGCTTTCTTT	TRBV20-1	TRBJ1-1	-	15	-
CVSSLRAPRWPQHF	TGTGTCAGCAGTTTACGGGCGCCCCGATGGCCCCAGCATTTT	TRBV27	TRBJ1-5	-	14	-
CASSFAGGRGYGYTF	TGTGCCAGCAGCTTCGCAGGGGGCCGGGGCTATGGCTACACCTTC	TRBV5-5	TRBJ1-2	TRBD1	15	-
CASSTHRSGANVLTF	TGTGCCAGCAGTACCCACCGCTCTGGGGCCAACGTCCTGACTTTC	TRBV6-5	TRBJ2-6	-	15	many
CASSLGAGGHEQYF	TGTGCCAGCAGTTTGGGGGCGGGAGGTCACGAGCAGTACTTC	TRBV27	TRBJ2-7	TRBD2	14	once
CSVRDRRSTDTQYF	TGCAGCGTTAGGGACAGGAGATCCACAGATACGCAGTATTTT	TRBV29-1	TRBJ2-3	TRBD1	14	many
CSVAPGDYNEQFF	TGCAGCGTCGCCCCGGGGGATTACAATGAGCAGTTCTTC	TRBV29-1	TRBJ2-1	-	13	-